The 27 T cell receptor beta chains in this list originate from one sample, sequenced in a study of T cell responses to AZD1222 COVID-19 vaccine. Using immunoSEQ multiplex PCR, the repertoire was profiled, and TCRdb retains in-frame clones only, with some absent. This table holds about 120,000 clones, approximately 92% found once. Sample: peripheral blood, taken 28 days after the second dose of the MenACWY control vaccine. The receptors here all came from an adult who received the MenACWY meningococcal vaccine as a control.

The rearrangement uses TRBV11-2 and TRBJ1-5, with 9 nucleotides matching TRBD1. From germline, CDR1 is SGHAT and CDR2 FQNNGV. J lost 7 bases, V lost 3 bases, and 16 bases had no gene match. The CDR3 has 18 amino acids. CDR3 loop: CASSLDSNTGTGNQPQHF. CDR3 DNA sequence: TGTGCCAGCAGCTTGGATTCGAACACCGGGACAGGGAACCAGCCCCAGCATTTT.

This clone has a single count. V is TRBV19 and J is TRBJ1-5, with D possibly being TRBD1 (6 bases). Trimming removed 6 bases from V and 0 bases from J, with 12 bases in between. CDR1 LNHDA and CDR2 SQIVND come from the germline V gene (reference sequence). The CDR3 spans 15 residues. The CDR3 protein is CASRKQGNSNQPQHF. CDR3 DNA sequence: TGTGCCAGTAGGAAACAGGGAAATAGCAATCAGCCCCAGCATTTT.

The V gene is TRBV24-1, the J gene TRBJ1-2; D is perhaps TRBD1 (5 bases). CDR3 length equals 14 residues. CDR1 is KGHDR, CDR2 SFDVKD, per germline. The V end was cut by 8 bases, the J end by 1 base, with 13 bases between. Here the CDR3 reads CATNPGRDNYGYTF. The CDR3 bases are TGTGCCACCAATCCGGGGCGGGATAACTATGGCTACACCTTC.

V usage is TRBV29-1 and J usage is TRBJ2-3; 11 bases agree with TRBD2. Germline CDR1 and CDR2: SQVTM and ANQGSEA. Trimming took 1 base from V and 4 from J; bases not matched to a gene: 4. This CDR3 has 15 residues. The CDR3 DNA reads TGCAGCGTTGAAGCTACTAGCGGGGGACCAGATACGCAGTATTTT. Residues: CSVEATSGGPDTQYF.

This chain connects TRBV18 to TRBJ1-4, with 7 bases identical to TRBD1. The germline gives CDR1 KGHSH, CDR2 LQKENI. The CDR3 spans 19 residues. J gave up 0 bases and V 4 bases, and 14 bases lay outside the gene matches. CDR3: CASSLLDWGTEATNEKLFF. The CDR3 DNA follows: TGTGCCAGCTCACTGCTCGATTGGGGGACAGAAGCAACTAATGAAAAACTGTTTTTT.

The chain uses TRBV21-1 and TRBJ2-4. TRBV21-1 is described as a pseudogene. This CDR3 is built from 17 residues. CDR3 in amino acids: CASRGPPGLLPKNIQYF. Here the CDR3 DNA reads TGTGCCAGCAGAGGGCCACCTGGCCTATTACCCAAAAACATTCAGTACTTC.

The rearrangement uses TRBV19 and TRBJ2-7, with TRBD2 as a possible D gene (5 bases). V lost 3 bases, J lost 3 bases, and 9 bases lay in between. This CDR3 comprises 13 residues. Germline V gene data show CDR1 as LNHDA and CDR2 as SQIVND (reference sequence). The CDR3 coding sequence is TGTGCCAGTAGTATTAATGAGGGCTACGAGCAGTACTTC. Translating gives CASSINEGYEQYF. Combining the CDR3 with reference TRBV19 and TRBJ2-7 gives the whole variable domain DGGITQSPKYLFRKEGQNVTLSCEQNLNHDAMYWYRQDPGQGLRLIYYSQIVNDFQKGDIAEGYSVSREKKESFPLTVTSAQKNPTAFYLCASSINEGYEQYFGPGTRLTVT.

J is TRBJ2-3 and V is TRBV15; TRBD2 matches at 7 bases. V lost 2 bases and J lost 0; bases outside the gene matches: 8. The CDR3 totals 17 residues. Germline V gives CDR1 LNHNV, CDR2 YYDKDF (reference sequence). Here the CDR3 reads CATSRFGGFKSTDTQYF. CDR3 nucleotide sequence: TGTGCCACCAGCAGATTCGGGGGGTTTAAAAGCACAGATACGCAGTATTTT.

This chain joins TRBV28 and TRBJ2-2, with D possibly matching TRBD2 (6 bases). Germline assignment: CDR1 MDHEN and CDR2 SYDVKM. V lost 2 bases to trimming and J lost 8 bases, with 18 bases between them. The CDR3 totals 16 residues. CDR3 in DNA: TGTGCCAGCAGTTTACGGGTGACTAGGAGGACAGGGGAGCTGTTTTTT. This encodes CASSLRVTRRTGELFF.

The CDR3: CASSPMDEQPQHF. CDR3 DNA: TGTGCCAGCTCCCCGATGGACGAGCAGCCCCAGCATTTT. V and J are TRBV18 and TRBJ1-5; D remains ambiguous. The CDR3 totals 13 residues. Germline CDR1 is KGHSH and CDR2 is LQKENI. With 6 bases removed from V and 7 bases from J, the gap between germline ends came to 13 bases.

CDR3 loop: CASSLGGGQDTEAFF. Here the CDR3 DNA reads TGCGCCAGCAGCTTGGGTGGGGGACAAGACACTGAAGCTTTCTTT. The chain combines TRBV5-1 with TRBJ1-1; D possibly corresponds to TRBD1 (6 bases). Trimming removed 0 bases at V and 3 bases at J, with 12 bases between. Germline-derived CDR1 and CDR2 are SGHRS and YFSETQ. The CDR3 runs to 15 residues.

The CDR3 reads CASSAGTGGEETQYF. The CDR3 nucleotides read TGCGCCAGCAGCGCCGGGACAGGGGGCGAAGAGACCCAGTACTTC. J is TRBJ2-5 and V is TRBV5-1; TRBD1 matches 12 bases. The CDR3 has 15 residues. Trimming at V came to 4 bases and at J to 3 bases, leaving 4 bases not matched to a gene. From germline, CDR1 is SGHRS and CDR2 YFSETQ.

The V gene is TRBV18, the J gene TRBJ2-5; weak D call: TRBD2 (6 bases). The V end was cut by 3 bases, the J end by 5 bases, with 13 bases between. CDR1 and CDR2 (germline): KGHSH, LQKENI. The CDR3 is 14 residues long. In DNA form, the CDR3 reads TGTGCCAGCTCACCTGTGGCGGGAAGGGAGACCCAGTACTTC. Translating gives CASSPVAGRETQYF.

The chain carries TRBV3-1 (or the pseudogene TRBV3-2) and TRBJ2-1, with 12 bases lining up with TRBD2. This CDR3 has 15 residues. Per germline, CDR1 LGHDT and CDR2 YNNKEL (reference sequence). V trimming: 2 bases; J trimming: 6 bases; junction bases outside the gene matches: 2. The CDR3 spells CASSQPGLAGNEQFF. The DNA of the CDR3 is TGTGCCAGCAGCCAACCGGGACTAGCGGGCAATGAGCAGTTCTTC.

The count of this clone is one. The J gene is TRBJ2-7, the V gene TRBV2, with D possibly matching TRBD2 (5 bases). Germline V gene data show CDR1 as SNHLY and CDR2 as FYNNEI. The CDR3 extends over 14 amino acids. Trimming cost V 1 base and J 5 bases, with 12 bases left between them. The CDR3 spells CASSEERIKDEQYF. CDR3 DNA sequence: TGTGCCAGCAGTGAAGAGCGGATCAAGGACGAGCAGTACTTC.

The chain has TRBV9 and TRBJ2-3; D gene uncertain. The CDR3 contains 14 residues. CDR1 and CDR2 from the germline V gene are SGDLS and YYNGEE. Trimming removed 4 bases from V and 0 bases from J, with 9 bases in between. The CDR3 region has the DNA TGTGCCAGCAGCACCCAGTGGAGCACAGATACGCAGTATTTT. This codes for CASSTQWSTDTQYF.

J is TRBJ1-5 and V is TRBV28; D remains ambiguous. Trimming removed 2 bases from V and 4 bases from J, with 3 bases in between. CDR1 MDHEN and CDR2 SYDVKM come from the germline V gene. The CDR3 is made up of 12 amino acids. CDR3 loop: CASSLRNQPQHF. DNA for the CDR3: TGTGCCAGCAGTTTAAGGAATCAGCCCCAGCATTTT.

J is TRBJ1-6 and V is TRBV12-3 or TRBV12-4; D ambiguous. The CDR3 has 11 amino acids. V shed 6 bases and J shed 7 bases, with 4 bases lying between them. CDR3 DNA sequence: TGTGCCAGCAGGCAAAATTCACCCCTCCACTTT. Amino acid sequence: CASRQNSPLHF.

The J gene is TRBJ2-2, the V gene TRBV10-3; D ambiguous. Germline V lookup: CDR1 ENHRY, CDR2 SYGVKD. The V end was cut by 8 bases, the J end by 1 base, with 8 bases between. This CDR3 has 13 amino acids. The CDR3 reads CAIQAGNTGELFF. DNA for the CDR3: TGTGCCATCCAAGCCGGGAACACCGGGGAGCTGTTTTTT.

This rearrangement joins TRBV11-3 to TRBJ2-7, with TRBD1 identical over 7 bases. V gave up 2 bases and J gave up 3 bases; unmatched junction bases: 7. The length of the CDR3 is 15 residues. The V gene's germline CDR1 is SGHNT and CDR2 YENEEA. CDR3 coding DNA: TGTGCCAGCAGCTTACCGGACAGGTCAAACTACGAGCAGTACGTC. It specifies CASSLPDRSNYEQYV.

The CDR3 is CASSFFGYTGELFF. The CDR3 DNA is TGTGCCAGCAGCTTTTTTGGGTATACCGGGGAGCTGTTTTTT. This sequence joins TRBV7-2 and TRBJ2-2; no clear D gene. Trimming pared 3 bases from V and 5 bases from J, leaving 10 bases between. The CDR3 runs 14 residues. Germline loops: CDR1 SGHTA, CDR2 FQGNSA. The whole variable domain, remainder taken from reference TRBV7-2 and TRBJ2-2, is GAGVSQSPSNKVTEKGKDVELRCDPISGHTALYWYRQSLGQGLEFLIYFQGNSAPDKSGLPSDRFSAERTGGSVSTLTIQRTQQEDSAVYLCASSFFGYTGELFFGEGSRLTVL.

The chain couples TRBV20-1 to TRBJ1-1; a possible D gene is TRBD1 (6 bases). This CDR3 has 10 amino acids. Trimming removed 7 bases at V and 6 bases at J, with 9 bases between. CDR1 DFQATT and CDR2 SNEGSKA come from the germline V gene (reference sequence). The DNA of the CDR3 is TGCAGTGTCAGACAGGCTGAAGCTTTCTTT. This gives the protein CSVRQAEAFF.

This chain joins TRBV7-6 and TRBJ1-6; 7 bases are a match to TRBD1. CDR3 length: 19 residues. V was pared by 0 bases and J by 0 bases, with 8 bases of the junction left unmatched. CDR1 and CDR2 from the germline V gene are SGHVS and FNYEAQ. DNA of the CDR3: TGTGCCAGCAGCTTAGCGGCCCCAGGGGGTAGCTCCTATAATTCACCCCTCCACTTT. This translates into CASSLAAPGGSSYNSPLHF.

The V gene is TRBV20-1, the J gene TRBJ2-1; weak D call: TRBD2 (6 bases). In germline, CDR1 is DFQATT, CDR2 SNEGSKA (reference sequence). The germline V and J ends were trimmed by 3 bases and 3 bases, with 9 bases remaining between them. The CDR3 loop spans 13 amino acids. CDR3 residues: CSASPSVYNEQFF. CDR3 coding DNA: TGCAGTGCTAGTCCTAGCGTCTACAATGAGCAGTTCTTC.

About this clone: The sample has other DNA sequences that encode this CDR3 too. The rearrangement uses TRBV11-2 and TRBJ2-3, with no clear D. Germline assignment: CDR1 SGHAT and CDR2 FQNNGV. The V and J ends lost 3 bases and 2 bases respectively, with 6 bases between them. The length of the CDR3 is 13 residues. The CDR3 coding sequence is TGTGCCAGCAGCTTGGGGTACACAGATACGCAGTATTTT. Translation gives CASSLGYTDTQYF.

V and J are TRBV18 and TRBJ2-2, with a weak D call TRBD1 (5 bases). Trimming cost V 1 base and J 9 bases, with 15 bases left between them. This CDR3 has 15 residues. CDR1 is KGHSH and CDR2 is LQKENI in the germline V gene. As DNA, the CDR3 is TGTGCCAGCTCACCACGGGGCGCTCTGAGAAGGGAGCTGTTTTTT. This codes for CASSPRGALRRELFF.

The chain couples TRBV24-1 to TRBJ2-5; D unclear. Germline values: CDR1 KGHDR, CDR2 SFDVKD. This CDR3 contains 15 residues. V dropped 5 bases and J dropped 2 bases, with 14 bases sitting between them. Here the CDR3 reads CATSAATDLQETQYF. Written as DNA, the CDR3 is TGTGCCACCAGTGCCGCGACGGACCTTCAAGAGACCCAGTACTTC.